This record covers a single TCR beta chain. The antigen is not known. With 2 bases removed from V and 4 bases from J, the gap between germline ends came to 12 bases. Germline loops: CDR1 SGHAT, CDR2 FQNNGV. The CDR3 totals 15 residues. These data originate in a study of shared clonotypes between healthy human individuals. Whole-study results and caveats: A handful of donors shared approximately 5% of their naive CD4 clonotypes. Clonotype sharing levels among donors were expected to vary with sequencing depth.

Generated by immunoSEQ multiplex PCR, the TCRdb table keeps only in-frame clones and is missing some. The sample carries about 2.3 million clones, more than 80% recorded once. The gene calls are TRBV11-2 and TRBJ1-3; weak D call: TRBD1 (5 bases). Sample: naive CD4+ T cells from PBMCs. The subset: CD45RA+ positively selected. This receptor was taken from a man younger than 30 in good health. Some clones in this sample may be carry-over from other donors' samples. Here the CDR3 DNA reads TGTGCCAGCAGCTTAAAAGGGGCGCGCGGAAACACCATATATTTT. This gives the protein CASSLKGARGNTIYF.